A single sample gave rise to the 14 T cell receptor beta chains below, sequenced in a study of beta chain features in type 1 diabetes. The authors reverse transcribed all of the isolated RNA, so sequencing captured expressed TCRB transcripts. Assay used: immunoSEQ multiplex PCR; TCRdb lists only in-frame clones, some missing. The sample yields roughly 250,000 clones, over 8.5% seen once. Sequencing used naive CD4+ T cells from blood. Every receptor here comes from a woman younger than 35 in good health.

This clone was seen a few times. The J gene is TRBJ2-5, the V gene TRBV18; maybe TRBD1 (7 bases). With 1 base removed from V and 4 bases from J, the gap between germline ends came to 13 bases. The CDR3 sequence is 15 residues long. Germline loops: CDR1 KGHSH, CDR2 LQKENI. CDR3 in amino acids: CASSPLEGAPETQYF. CDR3 in DNA: TGTGCCAGCTCACCACTGGAGGGGGCGCCAGAGACCCAGTACTTC.

In this sample, this clone turned up a few times. The chain is built from TRBV6-6 and TRBJ1-6; 7 bases are a match to TRBD1. CDR3 length: 16 residues. Germline lookup yields CDR1 MNHNY and CDR2 SVGAGI (reference sequence). The trim removed 4 bases at V and 5 bases at J, leaving 8 bases unmatched. Here the CDR3 DNA reads TGTGCCAGCAGTTTCCGACAGGGCAAGGATAATTCACCCCTCCACTTT. Residues: CASSFRQGKDNSPLHF.

This clone came up a few times. The V and J genes are TRBV10-3 and TRBJ2-5; 11 nucleotides match TRBD1. The CDR3 consists of 15 residues. J lost 4 bases, V lost 6 bases, and 7 bases had no gene match. In germline, CDR1 is ENHRY, CDR2 SYGVKD. CDR3 DNA: TGTGCCATCAGGGCCGGGACAGGGGGATCAGAGACCCAGTACTTC. Its translation: CAIRAGTGGSETQYF.

This rearrangement joins TRBV2 to TRBJ1-1, with 8 bases fitting TRBD1. Germline lookup yields CDR1 SNHLY and CDR2 FYNNEI. The CDR3 consists of 15 residues. V lost 4 bases to trimming and J lost 2 bases; unmatched junction nucleotides: 6. The CDR3 sequence: CASSVQGAGNTEAFF. CDR3 bases: TGTGCCAGCAGTGTTCAGGGGGCGGGAAACACTGAAGCTTTCTTT.

The chain has TRBV2 and TRBJ2-7; 10 bases line up with TRBD1. Germline V gene sequence: CDR1 SNHLY, CDR2 FYNNEI. CDR3 size: 12 residues. V was pared by 8 bases and J by 5 bases, with 3 bases of the junction left unmatched. CDR3 amino acids: CASRDRGNEQYF. The CDR3 region has the DNA TGTGCCAGCCGGGACAGGGGCAACGAGCAGTACTTC.

This clone was seen only a few times. V usage is TRBV6-5 and J usage is TRBJ2-2; D perhaps matches TRBD2 (6 bases). V gave up 7 bases and J gave up 2 bases, with 11 bases separating them. The V gene's germline CDR1 is MNHEY and CDR2 SVGAGI. There are 14 residues in the CDR3. This CDR3 reads CASIGTVNTGELFF. As DNA, the CDR3 is TGTGCCAGCATTGGGACTGTAAACACCGGGGAGCTGTTTTTT.

The CDR3 DNA follows: TGTGCCAGCAGTGAAGTACCAGGGGGAAACTATGGCTACACCTTC. Residues: CASSEVPGGNYGYTF. This chain connects TRBV2 to TRBJ1-2; 7 bases are a match to TRBD1. The length of the CDR3 is 15 residues. The V gene end was trimmed by 1 base and the J gene end by 2 bases; junction bases not matched to a gene: 4. Germline V gene data show CDR1 as SNHLY and CDR2 as FYNNEI. Drawing the rest from reference TRBV2 and TRBJ1-2, the complete variable domain is EPEVTQTPSHQVTQMGQEVILRCVPISNHLYFYWYRQILGQKVEFLVSFYNNEISEKSEIFDDQFSVERPDGSNFTLKIRSTKLEDSAMYFCASSEVPGGNYGYTFGSGTRLTVV.

The V call is TRBV6-1, the J call TRBJ2-7, with 8 bases lining up with TRBD1. This CDR3 is 12 amino acids long. From germline, CDR1 is MNHNS and CDR2 SASEGT. J lost 6 bases, V lost 6 bases, and 4 bases had no gene match. CDR3 protein: CASSWTGLEQYF. CDR3 coding DNA: TGTGCCAGCAGCTGGACAGGGCTCGAGCAGTACTTC.

The chain has TRBV5-8 and TRBJ2-7; D possibly corresponds to TRBD2 (6 bases). This CDR3 comprises 13 residues. Trimming shortened V by 5 bases and J by 6 bases, and 15 bases separated the two germline ends. The V gene's germline CDR1 is SGHTS and CDR2 YDEGEE. The CDR3 is CASRLSEGGEQYF. The CDR3 DNA reads as TGTGCCAGCAGATTGTCGGAGGGAGGCGAGCAGTACTTC.

This clone was recorded a few times. The DNA of the CDR3 is TGTGCCTGGAGTGTGGACAGACTCTCCTCCTCTGGAAACACCATATATTTT. Its protein is CAWSVDRLSSSGNTIYF. The rearrangement uses TRBV30 and TRBJ1-3; D might be TRBD1 (6 bases). V was clipped by 0 bases and J by 0 bases, with 15 bases between them. The CDR3 spans 17 residues. Germline V gene data show CDR1 as GTSNPN and CDR2 as SVGIG (reference sequence).

The chain joins TRBV7-9 to TRBJ2-7, with a tentative D call TRBD1 (5 bases). The CDR3 has 15 residues. V gave up 0 bases and J gave up 2 bases, with 11 bases separating them. Germline V gene sequence: CDR1 SEHNR, CDR2 FQNEAQ (reference sequence). DNA of the CDR3: TGTGCCAGCAGCTTAGCGGACACCTATACCTACGAGCAGTACTTC. This encodes CASSLADTYTYEQYF.

This clone was detected only a few times. The genes are TRBV7-9 and TRBJ2-1, with 13 bases aligning to TRBD2. The CDR3 totals 16 residues. The germline gives CDR1 SEHNR, CDR2 FQNEAQ (reference sequence). Losses at the gene ends were 0 bases for V and 5 bases for J; bases not matched to a gene: 1. The CDR3, as DNA: TGTGCCAGCAGCTTAGCACTAGCGGGAGGGGACAATGAGCAGTTCTTC. It encodes CASSLALAGGDNEQFF.

This clone was recorded a few times. J is TRBJ2-1 and V is TRBV9, with TRBD2 identical over 7 bases. Germline V gene data show CDR1 as SGDLS and CDR2 as YYNGEE. The V segment lost 4 bases and the J segment 4 bases; nucleotides outside the gene matches: 8. The CDR3 consists of 15 residues. The CDR3 DNA reads TGTGCCAGCAGCCCCACCAGCGGGAATTACAATGAGCAGTTCTTC. Protein sequence: CASSPTSGNYNEQFF.

This chain joins TRBV5-1 and TRBJ2-7, with 15 bases fitting TRBD2. V shed 4 bases and J 4 bases; nucleotides not matched to a gene: 3. Germline values: CDR1 SGHRS, CDR2 YFSETQ. This CDR3 has 15 residues. The CDR3 DNA sequence: TGCGCCAGCAGCCCGGGACTAGCGGGAGGTTACGAGCAGTACTTC. Translation gives CASSPGLAGGYEQYF.